The entry that follows covers one T cell receptor (beta chain) sequence. What it binds is not known. Other nucleotide sequences from this sample produce the same CDR3. Trimming cost V 0 bases and J 5 bases, with 11 bases left between them. Germline assignment: CDR1 SGHRS and CDR2 YFSETQ. The length of the CDR3 is 14 residues. This specimen belongs to a study of shared clonotypes between healthy human individuals. Study results and caveats: It was observed that 5% to 6.5% of naive CD4 clonotypes were shared across a few donors.

Authors' processing steps: Filtering of immunoSEQ junctional sequences could not match full-length read filtering. Sequencing used immunoSEQ multiplex PCR; TCRdb keeps in-frame clones, though not all of them. The DNA gave D and trimming, while V, J and clone size come from that table. Of more than 1,200,000 clones in the sample, 98% were seen once. The CD4+ fraction was divided into a CD45RA+ naive subset and a CD45RA-negative memory subset. This clonotype was sampled from a man aged 30-40 years in good health. Specimen: naive CD4+ T cells sorted from blood. Subset of the sample: CD45RA+ positively selected. The genes are TRBV5-1 and TRBJ2-5, with D unresolved. This CDR3 reads CASSLGVGRETQYF. In DNA form, the CDR3 reads TGCGCCAGCAGCTTGGGAGTGGGTCGGGAGACCCAGTACTTC.